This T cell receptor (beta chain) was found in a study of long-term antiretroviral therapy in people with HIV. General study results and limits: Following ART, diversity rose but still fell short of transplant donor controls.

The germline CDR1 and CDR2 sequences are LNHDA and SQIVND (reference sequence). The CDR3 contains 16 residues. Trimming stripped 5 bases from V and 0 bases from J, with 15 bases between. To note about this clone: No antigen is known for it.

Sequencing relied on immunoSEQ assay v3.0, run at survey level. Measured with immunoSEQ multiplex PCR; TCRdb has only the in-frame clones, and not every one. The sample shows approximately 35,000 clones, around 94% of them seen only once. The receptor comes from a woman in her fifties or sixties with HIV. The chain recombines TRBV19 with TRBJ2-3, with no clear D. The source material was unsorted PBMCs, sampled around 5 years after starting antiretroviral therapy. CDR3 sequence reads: CASSSRIQMSTDTQYF. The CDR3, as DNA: TGTGCCAGTAGTTCCCGGATCCAGATGAGCACAGATACGCAGTATTTT.